This entry features one T cell receptor (beta chain) sequence. Its target is unknown. These data belong to a study of T-cell reconstitution after alpha-beta-depleted transplantation in children. The V and J ends lost 1 base and 2 bases respectively, with 9 bases between them. CDR1 is SGHRS and CDR2 is YFSETQ in the germline V gene. The CDR3 length is 14 residues. Study-level findings and limits: Some patients owed their high day-60 TCRbeta diversity to surviving recipient T cells and thymic progenitors.

This sample's TCRbeta library carried unique molecular identifier barcodes. MiXCR, run by TCRdb on the PCR reads, gives a single entry per CDR3 protein. This sample carries about 610,000 distinct CDR3 sequences, 27% of them seen once, and the ten largest clones take about 35%. This rearrangement joins TRBV5-1 to TRBJ1-1, with D unclear. The sequence was collected from a boy under two years old with Wiskott-Aldrich syndrome, due to receive a stem cell transplant. This specimen consisted of PBMCs, obtained before TCRalphabeta/CD19-depleted stem cell transplant. The CDR3 region has the DNA TGCGCCAGCAGCTTGCTGGGCCGTAACACTGAAGCTTTCTTT. Translating gives CASSLLGRNTEAFF. Drawing the rest from reference TRBV5-1 and TRBJ1-1, the complete variable domain is KAGVTQTPRYLIKTRGQQVTLSCSPISGHRSVSWYQQTPGQGLQFLFEYFSETQRNKGNFPGRFSGRQFSNSRSEMNVSTLELGDSALYLCASSLLGRNTEAFFGQGTRLTVV.